The present T cell receptor (beta chain) was sequenced within a study of CD8+CD57+ T cells in acquired aplastic anemia. Overall study: Each DNA sample taken from sorted CD4+ and CD8+ cells came to roughly 3.5 ug on average.

Genomic DNA templated the TCR beta VDJ and CDR3 profiling. TCRdb analysed the reads with MiXCR anew, one entry per CDR3 protein. The top ten clones hold about 44% of a sample with 180,000 or so distinct CDR3 sequences, 50% to 65% of them seen once. Patients included in sequencing had previously demonstrated CD8+CD57+ cell expansion by flow cytometry. The study sampled blood from patients who had received no therapy. Trimming pared 1 base from V and 3 bases from J, leaving 13 bases between. Germline-derived CDR1 and CDR2 are SGHVS and FQNEAQ. The CDR3 is 15 amino acids. Findings of the study overall: Some 31 shared CD8+ CDR3s appeared highly expressed within patients' immunodominant clones. Controls and patients did not differ significantly in CD8+ Simpson's diversity.

Concerning this clonotype: Antigen: not known.

This chain uses TRBV7-8 with TRBJ2-7; possibly TRBD1 for D (7 bases). The receptor was derived from a human donor with aplastic anemia. Sequencing used sorted CD4+, CD8+, or CD8+CD57+ T cells (not recorded which) from PBMCs. The DNA for the CDR3 is TGTGCCAGCAGCTTAGTTGCAGGGGGGTTCTACGAGCAGTACTTC. It translates to CASSLVAGGFYEQYF.